This passage covers 3 T cell receptor beta chains from one sample sequenced in a study of T cells in Graves' hyperthyroidism and ophthalmopathy. TCR beta CDR3 sequences were amplified from RNA transcripts. The primer set for the first-round RT-PCR of the TCR CDR3 was HTBI. TCRdb reprocessed the multiplex PCR reads with MiXCR, giving one entry per CDR3 protein. In the table there are over 650,000 distinct CDR3 sequences, 15% to 20% of which are singletons. The sequenced material came from blood. The origin of the receptors is a man between 18 and 29 years old with Graves' hyperthyroidism.

This clonotype has at least ten counts. V and J are TRBV20-1 and TRBJ2-7; 12 nucleotides align to TRBD2. The V gene end was trimmed by 0 bases and the J gene end by 0 bases; junction bases not matched to a gene: 9. This CDR3 spans 18 amino acids. CDR1 is DFQATT, CDR2 SNEGSKA, per germline (reference sequence). The CDR3 sequence: CSARDRFSSGRGSYEQYF. The CDR3 nucleotides read TGCAGTGCTAGAGACCGATTCTCTAGCGGGAGGGGCTCCTACGAGCAGTACTTC.

This clonotype was recorded a few times. The V call is TRBV30, the J call TRBJ2-3; TRBD1 agrees at 8 bases. CDR1 is GTSNPN and CDR2 is SVGIG in the germline V gene (reference sequence). The length of the CDR3 is 15 residues. J gave up 11 bases and V 0 bases, and 13 bases lay outside the gene matches. This CDR3 reads CAWSVRQGPGRGQYF. Here the CDR3 DNA reads TGTGCCTGGAGTGTCCGACAGGGGCCGGGAAGAGGGCAGTATTTT.

The chain's CDR3 is CSASGRPRWSNQPQHF. The CDR3 DNA reads as TGCAGTGCTAGCGGGCGGCCCCGCTGGAGCAATCAGCCCCAGCATTTT. The rearrangement links TRBV20-1 to TRBJ1-5; D not resolved. Germline V gives CDR1 DFQATT, CDR2 SNEGSKA (reference sequence). The CDR3 runs to 16 residues. With 3 bases removed from V and 1 base from J, the gap between germline ends came to 16 bases.